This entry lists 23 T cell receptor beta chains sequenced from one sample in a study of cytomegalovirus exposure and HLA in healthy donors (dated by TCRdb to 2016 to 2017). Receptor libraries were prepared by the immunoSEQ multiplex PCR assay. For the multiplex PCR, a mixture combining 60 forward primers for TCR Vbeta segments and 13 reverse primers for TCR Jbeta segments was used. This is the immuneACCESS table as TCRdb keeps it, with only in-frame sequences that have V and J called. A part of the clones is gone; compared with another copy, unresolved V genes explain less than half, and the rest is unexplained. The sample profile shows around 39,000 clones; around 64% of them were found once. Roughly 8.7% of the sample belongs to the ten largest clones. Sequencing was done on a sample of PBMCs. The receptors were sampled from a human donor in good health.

The CDR3 sequence: CASRPGLAGPADTQYF. As DNA, the CDR3 is TGTGCCAGCAGACCCGGACTAGCGGGCCCCGCAGATACGCAGTATTTT. The rearrangement joins TRBV2 to TRBJ2-3; 11 nucleotides agree with TRBD2. This CDR3 spans 16 amino acids. The V and J ends lost 6 bases and 4 bases, in that order; junction bases with no gene match: 9. The V gene's germline CDR1 is SNHLY and CDR2 FYNNEI.

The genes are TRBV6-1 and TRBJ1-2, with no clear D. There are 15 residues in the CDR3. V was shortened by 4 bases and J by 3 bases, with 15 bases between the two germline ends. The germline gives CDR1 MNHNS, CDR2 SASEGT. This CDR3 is CASSGALGGYYGYTF. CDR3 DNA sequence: TGTGCCAGCAGTGGAGCGCTAGGAGGATACTATGGCTACACCTTC.

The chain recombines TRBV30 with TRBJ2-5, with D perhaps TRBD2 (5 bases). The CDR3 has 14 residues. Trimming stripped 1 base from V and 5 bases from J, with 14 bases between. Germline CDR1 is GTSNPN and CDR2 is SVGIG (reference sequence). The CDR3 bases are TGTGCCTGGAGTGCAAGGACTCTGAGGGAGACCCAGTACTTC. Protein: CAWSARTLRETQYF. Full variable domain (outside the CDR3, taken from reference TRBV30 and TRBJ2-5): SQTIHQWPATLVQPVGSPLSLECTVEGTSNPNLYWYRQAAGRGLQLLFYSVGIGQISSEVPQNLSASRPQDRQFILSSKKLLLSDSGFYLCAWSARTLRETQYFGPGTRLLVL.

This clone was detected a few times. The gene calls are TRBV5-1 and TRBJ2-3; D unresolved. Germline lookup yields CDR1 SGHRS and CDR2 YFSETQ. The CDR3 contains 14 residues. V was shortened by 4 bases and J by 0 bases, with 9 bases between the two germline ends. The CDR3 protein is CASSRGPSTDTQYF. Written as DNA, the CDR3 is TGCGCCAGCAGCCGAGGCCCCAGCACAGATACGCAGTATTTT.

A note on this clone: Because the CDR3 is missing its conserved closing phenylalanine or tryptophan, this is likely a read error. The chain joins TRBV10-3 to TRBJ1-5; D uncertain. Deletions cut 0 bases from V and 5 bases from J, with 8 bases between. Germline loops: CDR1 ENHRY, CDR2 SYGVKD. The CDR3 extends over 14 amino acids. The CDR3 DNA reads TGTGCCATCAGTGAGTCTTTCGGGGATCAGCCCCAGCATGTT. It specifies CAISESFGDQPQHV.

CDR3 in DNA: TGTGCCAGCTCACCGCCGGGACTTGGAAACACCATATATTTT. It translates to CASSPPGLGNTIYF. The rearrangement joins TRBV18 to TRBJ1-3; TRBD1 might be the D (5 bases). This CDR3 is 14 amino acids long. Germline V lookup: CDR1 KGHSH, CDR2 LQKENI. V gave up 3 bases and J gave up 3 bases, with 9 bases separating them.

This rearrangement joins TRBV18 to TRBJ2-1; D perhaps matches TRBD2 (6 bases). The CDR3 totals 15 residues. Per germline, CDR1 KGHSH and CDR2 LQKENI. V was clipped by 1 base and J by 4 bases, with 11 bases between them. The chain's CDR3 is CASSPRAGRYNEQFF. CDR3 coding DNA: TGTGCCAGCTCACCACGGGCAGGGAGGTACAATGAGCAGTTCTTC.

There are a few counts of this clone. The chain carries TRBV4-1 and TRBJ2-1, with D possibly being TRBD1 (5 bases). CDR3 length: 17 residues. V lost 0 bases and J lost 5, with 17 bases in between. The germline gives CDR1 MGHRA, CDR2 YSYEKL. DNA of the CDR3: TGCGCCAGCAGCCAAGAAGCCTCTGGTGCCAGGGACAATGAGCAGTTCTTC. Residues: CASSQEASGARDNEQFF.

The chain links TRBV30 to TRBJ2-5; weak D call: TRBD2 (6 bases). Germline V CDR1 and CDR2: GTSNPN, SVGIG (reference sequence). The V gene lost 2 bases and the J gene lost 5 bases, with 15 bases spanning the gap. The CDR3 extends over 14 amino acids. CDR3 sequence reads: CAWSQSGLRETQYF. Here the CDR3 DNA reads TGTGCCTGGAGTCAAAGCGGGCTCCGGGAGACCCAGTACTTC.

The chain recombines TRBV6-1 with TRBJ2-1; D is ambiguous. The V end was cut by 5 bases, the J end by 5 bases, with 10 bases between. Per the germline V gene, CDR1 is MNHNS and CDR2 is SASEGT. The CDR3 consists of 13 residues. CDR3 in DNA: TGTGCCAGCAGTTCATCCACTCACAATGAGCAGTTCTTC. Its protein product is CASSSSTHNEQFF.

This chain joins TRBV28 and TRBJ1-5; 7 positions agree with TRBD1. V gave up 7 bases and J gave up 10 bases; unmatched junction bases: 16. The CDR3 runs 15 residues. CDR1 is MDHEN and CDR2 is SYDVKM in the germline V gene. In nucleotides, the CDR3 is TGTGCCAGCACCAACCGCAGGGGGGCCGCAGGACCCCAGCATTTT. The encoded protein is CASTNRRGAAGPQHF.

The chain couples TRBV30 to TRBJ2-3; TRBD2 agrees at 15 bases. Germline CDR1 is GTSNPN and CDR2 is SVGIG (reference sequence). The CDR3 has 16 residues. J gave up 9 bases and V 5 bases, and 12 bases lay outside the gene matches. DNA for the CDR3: TGTGCCTGGCCCTGCTGGACTAGCGGGGGGGCCGAGACGCAGTATTTT. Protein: CAWPCWTSGGAETQYF.

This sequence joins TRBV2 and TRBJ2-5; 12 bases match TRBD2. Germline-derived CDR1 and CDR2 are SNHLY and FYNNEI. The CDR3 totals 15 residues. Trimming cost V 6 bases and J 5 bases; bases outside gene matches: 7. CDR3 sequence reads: CASSDGLAGTETQYF. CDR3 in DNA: TGTGCCAGCAGCGACGGACTAGCGGGGACGGAGACCCAGTACTTC. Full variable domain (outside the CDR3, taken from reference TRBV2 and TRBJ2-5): EPEVTQTPSHQVTQMGQEVILRCVPISNHLYFYWYRQILGQKVEFLVSFYNNEISEKSEIFDDQFSVERPDGSNFTLKIRSTKLEDSAMYFCASSDGLAGTETQYFGPGTRLLVL.

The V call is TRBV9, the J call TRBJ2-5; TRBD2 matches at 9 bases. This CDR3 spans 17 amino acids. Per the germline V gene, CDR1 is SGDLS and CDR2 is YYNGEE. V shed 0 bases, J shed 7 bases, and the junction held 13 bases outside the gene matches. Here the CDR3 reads CASSVGLGTSSLGTQYF. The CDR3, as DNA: TGTGCCAGCAGCGTAGGCCTCGGGACTAGCTCGTTAGGGACCCAGTACTTC.

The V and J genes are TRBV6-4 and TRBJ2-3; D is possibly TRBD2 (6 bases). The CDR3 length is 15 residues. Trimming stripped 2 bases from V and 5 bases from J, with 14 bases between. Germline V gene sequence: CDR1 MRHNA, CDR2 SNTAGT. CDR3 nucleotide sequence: TGTGCCAGCAGTGACCCAGGGCTCGGGAGAGATACGCAGTATTTT. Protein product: CASSDPGLGRDTQYF.

CDR3 protein: CASSLGTGLETQYF. The CDR3 DNA sequence: TGCGCCAGCAGCCTAGGGACAGGGCTGGAGACCCAGTACTTC. V is TRBV5-1 and J is TRBJ2-5; 9 bases align to TRBD1. With V trimmed by 4 bases and J by 5 bases, 6 bases remained unmatched. Germline assignment: CDR1 SGHRS and CDR2 YFSETQ. The CDR3 is 14 amino acids.

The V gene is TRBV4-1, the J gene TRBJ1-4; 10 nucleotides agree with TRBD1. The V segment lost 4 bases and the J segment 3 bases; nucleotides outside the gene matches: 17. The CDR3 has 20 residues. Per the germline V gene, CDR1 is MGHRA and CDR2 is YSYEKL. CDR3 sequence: CASSRAQGQGRFAANEKLFF. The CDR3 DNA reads TGCGCCAGCAGCCGAGCCCAGGGACAGGGGAGATTCGCGGCTAATGAAAAACTGTTTTTT.

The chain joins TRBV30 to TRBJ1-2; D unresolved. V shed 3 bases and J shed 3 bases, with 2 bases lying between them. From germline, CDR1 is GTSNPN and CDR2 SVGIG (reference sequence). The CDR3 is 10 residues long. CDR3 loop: CAWSDYGYTF. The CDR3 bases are TGTGCCTGGAGCGACTATGGCTACACCTTC. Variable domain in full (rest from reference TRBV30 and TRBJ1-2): SQTIHQWPATLVQPVGSPLSLECTVEGTSNPNLYWYRQAAGRGLQLLFYSVGIGQISSEVPQNLSASRPQDRQFILSSKKLLLSDSGFYLCAWSDYGYTFGSGTRLTVV.

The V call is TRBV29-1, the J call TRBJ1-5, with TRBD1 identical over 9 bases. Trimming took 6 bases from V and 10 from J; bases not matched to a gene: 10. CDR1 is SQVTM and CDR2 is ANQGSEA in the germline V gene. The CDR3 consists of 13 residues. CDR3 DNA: TGCAGCGTCGCCACGGACAGGGGAACACCCCAGCATTTT. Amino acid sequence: CSVATDRGTPQHF.

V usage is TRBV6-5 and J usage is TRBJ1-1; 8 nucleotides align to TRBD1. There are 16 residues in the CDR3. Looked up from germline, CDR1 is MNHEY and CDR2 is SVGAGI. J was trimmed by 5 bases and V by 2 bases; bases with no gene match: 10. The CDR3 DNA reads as TGTGCCAGCAGTTACCAATCCGGACAGGGCCGGACTGAAGCTTTCTTT. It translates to CASSYQSGQGRTEAFF.

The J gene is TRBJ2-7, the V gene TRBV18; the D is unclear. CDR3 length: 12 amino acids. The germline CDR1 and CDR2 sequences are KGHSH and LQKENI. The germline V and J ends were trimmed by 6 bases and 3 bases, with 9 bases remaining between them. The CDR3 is CASSRSLYEQYF. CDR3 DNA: TGTGCCAGCTCCCGGTCTCTCTACGAGCAGTACTTC.

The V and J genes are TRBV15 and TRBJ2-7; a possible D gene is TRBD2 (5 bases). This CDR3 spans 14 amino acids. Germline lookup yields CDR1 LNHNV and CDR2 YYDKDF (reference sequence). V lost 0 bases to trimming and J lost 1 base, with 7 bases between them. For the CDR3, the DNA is TGTGCCACCAGCAGAGACACGGGGTCCTACGAGCAGTACTTC. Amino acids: CATSRDTGSYEQYF.

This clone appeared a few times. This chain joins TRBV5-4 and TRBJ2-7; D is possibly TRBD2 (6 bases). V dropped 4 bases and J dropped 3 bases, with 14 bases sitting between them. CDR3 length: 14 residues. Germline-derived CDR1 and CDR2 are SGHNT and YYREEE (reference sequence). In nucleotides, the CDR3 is TGTGCCAGCAGCCCGGTAGAGGGAGGCTACGAGCAGTACTTC. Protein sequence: CASSPVEGGYEQYF.